This entry describes one T cell receptor (beta chain). Its cognate antigen is unknown. These data originate in a study of T cell responses to AZD1222 COVID-19 vaccine. Findings and caveats of the study: Recipients of two AZD1222 doses showed rising Spike-specific TCR breadth and depth. Seropositive at baseline were only a handful of AZD1222 recipients. Reportedly, nearly half of unique spike TCRs recognized epitopes outside B.1.351/B.1.1.7 mutations.

The CDR3 has 14 residues. The V end was cut by 7 bases, the J end by 0 bases, with 13 bases between. CDR1 GTSNPN and CDR2 SVGIG come from the germline V gene (reference sequence). TCRdb's copy holds only in-frame clones and misses some; the assay was immunoSEQ multiplex PCR. The sample shows approximately 140,000 clones, approximately 78% of them seen only once. The sequences come from peripheral blood, collected on day 0 of MenACWY control vaccination. The clonotype was recovered from an adult in good health. The chain links TRBV30 to TRBJ1-5; D unresolved. The CDR3, as DNA: TGTGCCTTCTCCCGGACGGTTAGCAATCAGCCCCAGCATTTT. This gives the protein CAFSRTVSNQPQHF.